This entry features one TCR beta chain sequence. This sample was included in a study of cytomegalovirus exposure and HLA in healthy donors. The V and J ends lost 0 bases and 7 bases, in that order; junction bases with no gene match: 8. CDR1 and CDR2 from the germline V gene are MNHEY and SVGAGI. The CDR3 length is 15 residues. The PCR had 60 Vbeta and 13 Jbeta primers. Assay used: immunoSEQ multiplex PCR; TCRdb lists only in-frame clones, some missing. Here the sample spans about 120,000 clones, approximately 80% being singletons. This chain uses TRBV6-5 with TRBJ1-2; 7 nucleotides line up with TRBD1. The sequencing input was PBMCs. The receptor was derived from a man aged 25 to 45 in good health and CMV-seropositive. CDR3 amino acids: CASSYSKQGVIGYTF. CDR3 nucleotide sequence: TGTGCCAGCAGTTACTCGAAGCAGGGGGTTATTGGCTACACCTTC.